This T cell receptor beta chain came from a study of regulatory T cells in long-lasting Graves disease. Arm-PCR of CDR3 regions and iRepertoire HTBI primers were the basis on which TCR beta libraries were built. TCRdb re-called the multiplex PCR reads with MiXCR, one entry per CDR3 protein. This table has 350,000 to 500,000 distinct CDR3 sequences, 14% appearing once. This clonotype was recorded a few times. Antigen: not known. Findings and limits, study-wide: Between persistent patients, 2,500 to 3,500 public clonotypes were shared, exceeding the approximately 870 shared between new patients.

The CDR3 spans 16 residues. Germline-derived CDR1 and CDR2 are LGHDT and YNNKEL (reference sequence). V shed 2 bases and J 5 bases; nucleotides not matched to a gene: 8. Regarding time point: newly diagnosed GD, antithyroid drugs for less than 3 months. Generation of the TCR library employed RNA extracted from PBMCs. The authors drew around 9 milliliters of peripheral blood into EDTA tubes. These data also formed part of another study, on T cells in Graves' hyperthyroidism and ophthalmopathy. That paper states: Patients aged 18 to 65 had newly diagnosed hyperthyroidism that had lasted under 2 months.

This TCR was sampled from a woman aged 50 to 65 with Graves disease. V is TRBV3-1 and J is TRBJ1-5, with 8 bases aligning to TRBD1. This specimen was peripheral blood mononuclear cells (PBMCs), taken at new diagnosis, from a patient treated with antithyroid drugs. The CDR3 DNA follows: TGTGCCAGCAGCCAAAGCGCTACAGGGGGGTATCAGCCCCAGCATTTT. Protein sequence: CASSQSATGGYQPQHF.